The source of this T cell receptor beta chain is a study of blood T cells in healthy people across ages. The CDR3 extends over 16 amino acids. V lost 1 base and J lost 5; bases outside the gene matches: 7. Germline CDR1 and CDR2: LNHNV and YYDKDF (reference sequence). Remarks on this clonotype: No antigen is known for it.

A J-beta primer mix and a sample-barcoded 5' primer were used in a second PCR of about 7 to 12 cycles. Tags on each cDNA molecule came from a template-switch adaptor with 12 random nucleotides. TCRdb reprocessed the 5' RACE reads with MiXCR, giving one entry per CDR3 protein. Among about 1,000,000 distinct CDR3 sequences, more than 40% were seen once, and the ten largest hold approximately 17%. Regarding the study as a whole: Expanded clonotype shifts may have been confounded, as the donors had an unknown CMV status. Comparison with aged donors showed that long-lived donors had more naive CD4+ cells and higher diversity.

The V and J genes are TRBV15 and TRBJ2-3; 9 nucleotides match TRBD2. This TCR came from a woman aged 60-75 years in good health. Sequencing was performed on blood. The CDR3 protein is CATSRGASGMGDTQYF. CDR3 DNA: TGTGCCACCAGCAGAGGGGCTAGCGGGATGGGAGATACGCAGTATTTT.